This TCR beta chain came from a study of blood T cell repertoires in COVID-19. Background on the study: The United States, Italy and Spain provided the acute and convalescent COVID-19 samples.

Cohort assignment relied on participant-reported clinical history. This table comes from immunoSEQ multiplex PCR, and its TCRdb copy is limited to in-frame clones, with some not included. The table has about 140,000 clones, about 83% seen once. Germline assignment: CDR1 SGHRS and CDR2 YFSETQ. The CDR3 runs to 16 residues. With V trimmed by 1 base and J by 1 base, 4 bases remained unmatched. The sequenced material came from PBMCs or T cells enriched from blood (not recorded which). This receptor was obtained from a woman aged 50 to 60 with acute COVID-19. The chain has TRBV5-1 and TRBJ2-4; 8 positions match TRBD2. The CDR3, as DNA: TGCGCCAGCAGCTTGCTAGCTAGCGGGGCCAAAAACATTCAGTACTTC. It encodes CASSLLASGAKNIQYF.